The sequence of this T cell receptor (beta chain) was determined in a study of blood T cell repertoires in COVID-19. Study as a whole: Samples representing acute and convalescent COVID-19 were sourced from the United States, Italy and Spain.

The CDR3 runs 15 residues. Losses at the gene ends were 4 bases for V and 0 bases for J; bases not matched to a gene: 4. The V gene's germline CDR1 is SEHNR and CDR2 FQNEAQ (reference sequence). Authors' methods: For nucleated cells, counts were estimated from reference gene primer amplification. Method: immunoSEQ multiplex PCR; TCRdb's copy keeps in-frame clones and lacks some. D and trimming come from the DNA, and the V and J calls and clone size come from that table. The sample has under 150,000 clones; about four fifths are singletons. Across under 25 US areas, participants ranged in age from roughly 18 to 95 years. Recovered participants had two consecutive negative NP/OP PCR tests, healthcare professional clearance, or symptom resolution.

The receptor's source is a man between 25 and 39 years old who had recovered from COVID-19. The chain couples TRBV7-9 to TRBJ2-3; the match to TRBD1 covers 7 bases. The sample consisted of PBMCs or T cells enriched from blood (not recorded which). CDR3 sequence: CASSYGTASTDTQYF. CDR3 bases: TGTGCCAGCAGCTACGGGACAGCAAGCACAGATACGCAGTATTTT.